This T cell receptor beta chain was retrieved from a study of blood T cell repertoires in COVID-19. The overall study: The United States, Italy and Spain were the sources of the acute and convalescent COVID-19 samples. Sources were T cells, B-cell-depleted T cells, or PBMCs; the material itself was cDNA or gDNA.

V shed 5 bases, J shed 0 bases, and the junction held 5 bases outside the gene matches. Germline V gives CDR1 SGHNT, CDR2 YYREEE (reference sequence). The CDR3 is 14 amino acids. Original data processing: Quantification of nucleated cells was approximated via reference gene primer amplification. Libraries were prepared by immunoSEQ multiplex PCR; TCRdb keeps only in-frame clonotypes and omits some of them. D and trimming were read from the DNA, whereas the V and J calls and clone size are those reported in that table. The sample records some 40,000 clones, roughly three quarters being singletons. The sequencing input was peripheral blood. This chain uses TRBV5-4 with TRBJ2-7, with 7 bases matching TRBD1. This TCR derives from a man between 65 and 79 years old with acute or convalescent COVID-19. CDR3 residues: CASRWGQSSYEQYF. The CDR3 nucleotides read TGTGCCAGCAGGTGGGGACAGAGCTCCTACGAGCAGTACTTC.